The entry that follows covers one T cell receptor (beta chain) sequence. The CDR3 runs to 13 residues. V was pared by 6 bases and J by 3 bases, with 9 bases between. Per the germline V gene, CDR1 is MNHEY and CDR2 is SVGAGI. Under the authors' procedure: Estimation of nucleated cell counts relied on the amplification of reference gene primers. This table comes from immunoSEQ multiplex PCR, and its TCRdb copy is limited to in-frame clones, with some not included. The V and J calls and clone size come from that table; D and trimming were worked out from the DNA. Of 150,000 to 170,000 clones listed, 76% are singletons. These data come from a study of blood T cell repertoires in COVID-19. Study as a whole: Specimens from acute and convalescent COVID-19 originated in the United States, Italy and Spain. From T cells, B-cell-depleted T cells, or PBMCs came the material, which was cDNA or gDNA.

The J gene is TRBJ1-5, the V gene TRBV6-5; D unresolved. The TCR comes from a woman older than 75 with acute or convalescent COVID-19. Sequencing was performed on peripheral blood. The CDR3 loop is CASSVYFNQPQHF. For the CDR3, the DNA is TGTGCCAGCAGCGTGTATTTCAATCAGCCCCAGCATTTT.